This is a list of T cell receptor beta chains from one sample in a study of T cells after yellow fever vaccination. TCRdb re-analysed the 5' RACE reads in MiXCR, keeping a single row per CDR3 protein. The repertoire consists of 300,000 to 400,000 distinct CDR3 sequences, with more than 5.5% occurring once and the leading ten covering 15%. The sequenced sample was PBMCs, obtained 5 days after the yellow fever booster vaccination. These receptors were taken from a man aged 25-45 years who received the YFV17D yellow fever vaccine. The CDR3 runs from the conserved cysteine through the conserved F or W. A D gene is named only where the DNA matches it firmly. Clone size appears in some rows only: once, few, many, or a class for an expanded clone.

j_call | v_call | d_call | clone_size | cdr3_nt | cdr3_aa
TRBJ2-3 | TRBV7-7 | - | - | TGTGCCAGCAGCCAAATCCCGGGTGCCGCAGATACGCAGTATTTT | CASSQIPGAADTQYF
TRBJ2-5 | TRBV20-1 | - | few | TGCAGTGCTAGGGTTGAGACCCAGTACTTC | CSARVETQYF
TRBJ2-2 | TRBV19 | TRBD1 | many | TGTGCCAGTCAAAGACAGGGGGCAGTGGGCACCGGGGAGCTGTTTTTT | CASQRQGAVGTGELFF
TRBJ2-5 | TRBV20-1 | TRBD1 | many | TGCAGTGCTAATGCCAGGGGGACAAGCGAGACCCAGTACTTC | CSANARGTSETQYF
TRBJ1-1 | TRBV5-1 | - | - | TGCGCCAGCAGCCTAGATACTCTCCCCAACTCTGAAGCTTTCTTT | CASSLDTLPNSEAFF
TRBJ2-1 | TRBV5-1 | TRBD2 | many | TGCGCCAGCAGCCCGGGAGACGGGAGGACCTACAATGAGCAGTTCTTC | CASSPGDGRTYNEQFF
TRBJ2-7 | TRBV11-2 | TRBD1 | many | TGTGCCAGCAGCCGATACCTCATAAGGACAGGGGATTTGGCCTACGAGCAGTACTTC | CASSRYLIRTGDLAYEQYF
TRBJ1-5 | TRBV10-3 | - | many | TGTGCCATCAGTGAGGCGGGTTTGAATCAGCCCCAGCATTTT | CAISEAGLNQPQHF
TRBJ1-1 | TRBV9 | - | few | TGTGCCAGCAGCGTAGGTCGGGCCCTGATGAACACTGAAGCTTTCTTT | CASSVGRALMNTEAFF
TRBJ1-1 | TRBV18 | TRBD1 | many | TGTGCCAGCTCACAGGGGACAGGGAACACTGAAGCTTTCTTT | CASSQGTGNTEAFF
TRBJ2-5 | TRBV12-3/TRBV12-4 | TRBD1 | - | TGTGCCAGTCGTGCAGGGACAGTGGAGACCCAGTACTTC | CASRAGTVETQYF
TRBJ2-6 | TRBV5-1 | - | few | TGCGCCAGCAGCCCGGCCGGGACCTCTGGGGCCAACGTCCTGACTTTC | CASSPAGTSGANVLTF
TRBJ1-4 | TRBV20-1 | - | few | TGCAGTGCTAGAGATCCCCGGGGCGGGGATGAAAAACTGTTTTTT | CSARDPRGGDEKLFF
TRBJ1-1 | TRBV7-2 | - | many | TGTGCCAGCAGCTTAACGCCCAGGGATGAAGCTTTCTTT | CASSLTPRDEAFF
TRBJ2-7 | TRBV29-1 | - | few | TGCAGCGTACTAGGATACAATTACGAGCAGTACTTC | CSVLGYNYEQYF
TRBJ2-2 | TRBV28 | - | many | TGTGCCAGCAAACAAACGAACACCGGGGAGCTGTTTTTT | CASKQTNTGELFF
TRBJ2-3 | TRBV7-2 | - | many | TGTGCCACGCGAGTGGGGGGCACAGATACGCAGTATTTT | CATRVGGTDTQYF
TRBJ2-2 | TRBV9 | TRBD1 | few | TGTGCCAGCAGCGCCCGGACAGGGAGAAAGGCCGGGGAGCTGTTTTTT | CASSARTGRKAGELFF